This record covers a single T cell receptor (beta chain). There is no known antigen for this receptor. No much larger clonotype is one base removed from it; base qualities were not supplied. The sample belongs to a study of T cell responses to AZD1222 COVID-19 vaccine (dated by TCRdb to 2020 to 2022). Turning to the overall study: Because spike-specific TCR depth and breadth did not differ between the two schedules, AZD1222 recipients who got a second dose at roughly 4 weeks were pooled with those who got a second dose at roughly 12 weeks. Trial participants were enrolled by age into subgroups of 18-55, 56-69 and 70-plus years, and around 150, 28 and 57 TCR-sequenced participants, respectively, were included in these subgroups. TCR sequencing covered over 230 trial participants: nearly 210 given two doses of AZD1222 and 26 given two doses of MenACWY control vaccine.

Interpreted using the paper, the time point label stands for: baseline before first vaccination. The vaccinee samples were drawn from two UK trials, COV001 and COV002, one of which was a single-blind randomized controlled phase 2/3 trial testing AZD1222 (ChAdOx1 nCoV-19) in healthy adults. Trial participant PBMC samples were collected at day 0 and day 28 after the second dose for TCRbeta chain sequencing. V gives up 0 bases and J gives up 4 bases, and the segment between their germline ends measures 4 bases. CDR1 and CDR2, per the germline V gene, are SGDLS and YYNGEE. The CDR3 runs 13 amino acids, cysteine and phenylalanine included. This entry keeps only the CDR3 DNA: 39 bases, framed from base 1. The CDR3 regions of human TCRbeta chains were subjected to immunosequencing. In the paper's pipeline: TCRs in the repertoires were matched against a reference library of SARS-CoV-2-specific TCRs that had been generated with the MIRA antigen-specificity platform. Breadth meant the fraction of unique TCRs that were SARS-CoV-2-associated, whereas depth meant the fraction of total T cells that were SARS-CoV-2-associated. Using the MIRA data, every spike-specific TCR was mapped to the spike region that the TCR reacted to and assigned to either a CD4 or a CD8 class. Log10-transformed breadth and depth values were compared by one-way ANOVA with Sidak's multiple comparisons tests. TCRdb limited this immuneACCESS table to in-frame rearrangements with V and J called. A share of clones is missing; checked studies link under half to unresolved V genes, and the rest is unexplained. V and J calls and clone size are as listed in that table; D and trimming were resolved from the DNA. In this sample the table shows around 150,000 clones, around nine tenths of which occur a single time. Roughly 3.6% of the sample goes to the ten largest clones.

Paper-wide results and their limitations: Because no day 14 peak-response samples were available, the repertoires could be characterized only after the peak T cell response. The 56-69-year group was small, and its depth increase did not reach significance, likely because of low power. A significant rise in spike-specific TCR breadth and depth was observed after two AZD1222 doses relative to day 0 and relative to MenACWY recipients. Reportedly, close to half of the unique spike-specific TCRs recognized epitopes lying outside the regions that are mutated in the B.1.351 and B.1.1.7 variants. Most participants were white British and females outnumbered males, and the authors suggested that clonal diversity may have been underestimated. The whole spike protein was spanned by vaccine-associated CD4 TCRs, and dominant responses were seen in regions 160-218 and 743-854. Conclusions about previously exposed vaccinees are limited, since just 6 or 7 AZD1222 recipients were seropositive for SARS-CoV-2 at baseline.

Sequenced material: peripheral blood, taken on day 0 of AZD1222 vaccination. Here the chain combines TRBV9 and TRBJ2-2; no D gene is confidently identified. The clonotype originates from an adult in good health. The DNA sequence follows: TGTGCCAGCAGCGTAGTGACCACCGGGGAGCTGTTTTTT. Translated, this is CASSVVTTGELFF.